A selection of T cell receptor beta chains follows, all from one sample in a study of blood T cells in healthy people across ages. TCRdb fed the 5' RACE reads into MiXCR, producing one record per CDR3 protein. The table records some 760,000 distinct CDR3 sequences, more than 20% of them present only once. The same data also contributed to another study, on T cells of mothers and their children.

Sequenced material: blood. The receptors stem from a boy aged 10-17 years in good health. Each CDR3 is given with its conserved first and last residue. Each record gives: CDR3 DNA, CDR3 protein, J gene, clone size, D gene, V gene. D genes are given only for firm matches. Clone size, where shown, is once, few, many, or a class for clones that have expanded.

DNA: TGCGCCAGCAGCCATCTCGCTGGACTAGCGGGGGGAAGGGACACCGGGGAGCTGTTTTTT
CDR3: CASSHLAGLAGGRDTGELFF
J: TRBJ2-2
size: NA
D: TRBD2
V: TRBV4-3

DNA: TGCAGTGCAGGCCCGACCGGCGAGACCCAGTACTTC
CDR3: CSAGPTGETQYF
J: TRBJ2-5
size: few
D: NA
V: TRBV20-1

DNA: TGTGCCAGCAGTTTAAGTCTCGCGACAGGGTACGATGGCTACACCTTC
CDR3: CASSLSLATGYDGYTF
J: TRBJ1-2
size: NA
D: TRBD1
V: TRBV12-3/TRBV12-4

DNA: TGTGCCAGCAGCCAAGAAGGGGTACAGTTCGGTCAGCCCCAGCATTTT
CDR3: CASSQEGVQFGQPQHF
J: TRBJ1-5
size: few
D: NA
V: TRBV4-2

DNA: TGTGCCAGCAGCTCGCCAGAAGGGGGGCGCATAGAGACCCAGTACTTC
CDR3: CASSSPEGGRIETQYF
J: TRBJ2-5
size: few
D: NA
V: TRBV5-5

DNA: TGCAGCGGGGACGGACGGAGGGACAATGAGCAGTTCTTC
CDR3: CSGDGRRDNEQFF
J: TRBJ2-1
size: few
D: NA
V: TRBV29-1

DNA: TGTGCCAGCAGTTACAAATTATACGAGACGGAGAAAAGGGGCTACACCTTC
CDR3: CASSYKLYETEKRGYTF
J: TRBJ1-2
size: few
D: NA
V: TRBV6-2/TRBV6-3

DNA: TGTGCCAGCAGCCCCGGACAGCAGGCTAGCACAGATACGCAGTATTTT
CDR3: CASSPGQQASTDTQYF
J: TRBJ2-3
size: NA
D: NA
V: TRBV13

DNA: TGTGCCAGCAGCTTGGGCGGGTCAGAAGGAGAAAAACTGTTTTTT
CDR3: CASSLGGSEGEKLFF
J: TRBJ1-4
size: few
D: NA
V: TRBV7-2

DNA: TGCAGCACCTACTACAGGGGGGAGCAGTACTTC
CDR3: CSTYYRGEQYF
J: TRBJ2-5
size: few
D: TRBD1
V: TRBV29-1

DNA: TGTGCCAGCAGCCGACATGGGGAATACTACAATGAGCAGTTCTTC
CDR3: CASSRHGEYYNEQFF
J: TRBJ2-1
size: few
D: NA
V: TRBV11-2

DNA: TGTGCCAGCAGCCCCGTCGCGGGGGGTCCTAGCACAGATACGCAGTATTTT
CDR3: CASSPVAGGPSTDTQYF
J: TRBJ2-3
size: few
D: TRBD2
V: TRBV7-9

DNA: TGTGCCAGCAGCAGTACAGGGACGTTGGACACTGAAGCTTTCTTT
CDR3: CASSSTGTLDTEAFF
J: TRBJ1-1
size: few
D: NA
V: TRBV6-2/TRBV6-3

DNA: TGCAGGGTCCGGGGGTACCAAGAGACCCAGTACTTC
CDR3: CRVRGYQETQYF
J: TRBJ2-5
size: many
D: NA
V: TRBV29-1

DNA: TGCGCCAGCAGCCCAATAGCGGCCCGGGACGACAATGAGCAGTTCTTC
CDR3: CASSPIAARDDNEQFF
J: TRBJ2-1
size: few
D: NA
V: TRBV4-1

DNA: TGTGCCAGCAGCCAGGTTTCTAGCGGGGACCCTGAGCAGTTCTTC
CDR3: CASSQVSSGDPEQFF
J: TRBJ2-1
size: NA
D: TRBD2
V: TRBV4-2

DNA: TGTGCCACCAGTGATTTGAGACCCGGGACAGGGGGCGAAGAGACCCAGTACTTC
CDR3: CATSDLRPGTGGEETQYF
J: TRBJ2-5
size: few
D: TRBD1
V: TRBV24-1

DNA: TGCGCCAGCAGCTTGGTTCGGACAGAAGAGACCCAGTACTTC
CDR3: CASSLVRTEETQYF
J: TRBJ2-5
size: NA
D: NA
V: TRBV5-1

DNA: TGCAGTGCTAGTGAAAGGTCAATGTCCTACGAGCAGTACTTC
CDR3: CSASERSMSYEQYF
J: TRBJ2-7
size: few
D: NA
V: TRBV20-1

DNA: TGTGCCAGCAGTTCACCCACCGGGACAGGGACCTACGAGCAGTACTTC
CDR3: CASSSPTGTGTYEQYF
J: TRBJ2-7
size: NA
D: TRBD1
V: TRBV28

DNA: TGTGCCAGCAGCTTAGCCGTGGGGGGTCCCTCCTACGAGCAGTACTTC
CDR3: CASSLAVGGPSYEQYF
J: TRBJ2-7
size: NA
D: NA
V: TRBV7-9

DNA: TGTGCCAGCAGCTTAGGGCTACTAGCGGGGGGGAGGGGAGAGACCCAGTACTTC
CDR3: CASSLGLLAGGRGETQYF
J: TRBJ2-5
size: few
D: TRBD2
V: TRBV7-2

DNA: TGTGCCAGCAGCTCGGGACTAGCGGGGTTCTTGGGCACAGATACGCAGTATTTT
CDR3: CASSSGLAGFLGTDTQYF
J: TRBJ2-3
size: NA
D: TRBD2
V: TRBV11-1

DNA: TGTGCCAGCAAATCGGCCAGGGATCAGTATTTT
CDR3: CASKSARDQYF
J: TRBJ2-3
size: NA
D: NA
V: TRBV7-2

DNA: TGTGCCAGCAGTTTGGTGGGGTGGGTAGCGGAGGGCGACGAGCAGTACTTC
CDR3: CASSLVGWVAEGDEQYF
J: TRBJ2-7
size: NA
D: NA
V: TRBV12-3/TRBV12-4

DNA: TGTGCCAGCAGGAGAGGGGCGGGCATCCAGCCCCAGCATTTT
CDR3: CASRRGAGIQPQHF
J: TRBJ1-5
size: few
D: NA
V: TRBV6-5

DNA: TGCAGCGCGGACAGGGGGCTGGATACGCAGTATTTT
CDR3: CSADRGLDTQYF
J: TRBJ2-3
size: few
D: TRBD1
V: TRBV29-1

DNA: TGTGCCAGCAGCCCCTCCGGGGCCGGGGAGCTGTTTTTT
CDR3: CASSPSGAGELFF
J: TRBJ2-2
size: NA
D: NA
V: TRBV11-3

DNA: TGCGCCAGCAGCTTGACCGAATCAACCATCCACGAAAATGAGCAGTTCTTC
CDR3: CASSLTESTIHENEQFF
J: TRBJ2-1
size: NA
D: NA
V: TRBV5-1

DNA: TGCAGTGCTAAGGTCAACCAGAGGTCTAACTATGGCTACACCTTC
CDR3: CSAKVNQRSNYGYTF
J: TRBJ1-2
size: NA
D: NA
V: TRBV20-1

DNA: TGTGCCATCAGTGAGCTTTCCCGGGACATGAACTATGGCTACACCTTC
CDR3: CAISELSRDMNYGYTF
J: TRBJ1-2
size: NA
D: NA
V: TRBV10-3

DNA: TGTGCCAGCAGCCCAACATGGGACAGGGACACCGGGGAGCTGTTTTTT
CDR3: CASSPTWDRDTGELFF
J: TRBJ2-2
size: few
D: TRBD1
V: TRBV5-6

DNA: TGCAGCGTTGGACAGGGGTTTGGCGGGGCCAACGTCCTGACTTTC
CDR3: CSVGQGFGGANVLTF
J: TRBJ2-6
size: NA
D: TRBD1
V: TRBV29-1

DNA: TGTGCCAGCAGCCAACCCGGACAACTCTCTGGGGCCAACGTCCTGACTTTC
CDR3: CASSQPGQLSGANVLTF
J: TRBJ2-6
size: few
D: NA
V: TRBV11-2

DNA: TGCGCCAGCAGCCAAGTACCGACAGGGGATGGCTACGAGCAGTACTTC
CDR3: CASSQVPTGDGYEQYF
J: TRBJ2-7
size: NA
D: TRBD1
V: TRBV4-3

DNA: TGCGCCAGCAGCTTGGTCACGGGAGGGGTAGAGACCCAGTACTTC
CDR3: CASSLVTGGVETQYF
J: TRBJ2-5
size: NA
D: TRBD2
V: TRBV5-1

DNA: TGTGCCAGCGCCCCAGGGGGAATTGGGTTTTACAATGAGCAGTTCTTC
CDR3: CASAPGGIGFYNEQFF
J: TRBJ2-1
size: NA
D: TRBD1
V: TRBV7-9

DNA: TGTGCCGGCAGTGAACCCGCGGACAGCACAGATACGCAGTATTTT
CDR3: CAGSEPADSTDTQYF
J: TRBJ2-3
size: few
D: NA
V: TRBV6-1